These 27 T cell receptor beta chains came from one sample sequenced in a study of cytomegalovirus exposure and HLA in healthy donors. The PCR contained 60 Vbeta and 13 Jbeta primers. Measured with immunoSEQ multiplex PCR; TCRdb has only the in-frame clones, and not every one. The repertoire consists of some 180,000 clones, with about three quarters occurring once and the leading ten covering 1.4%. The sample consisted of PBMCs. All receptors come from a young man in good health and CMV-seronegative.

The rearrangement joins TRBV5-5 to TRBJ2-3; 7 nucleotides line up with TRBD2. The ends lost 4 bases at V and 3 bases at J; junction bases unmatched: 8. The CDR3 has 15 residues. In germline, CDR1 is SGHKS, CDR2 YYEKEE (reference sequence). The CDR3 reads CASSPMVGGTDTQYF. Here the CDR3 DNA reads TGTGCCAGCAGCCCAATGGTGGGGGGGACAGATACGCAGTATTTT.

This chain uses TRBV25-1 with TRBJ2-1; 11 bases line up with TRBD1. Trimming cost V 6 bases and J 3 bases; bases outside gene matches: 1. The CDR3 consists of 14 residues. Germline V lookup: CDR1 MGHDK, CDR2 SYGVNS. The CDR3 sequence is CASRGTGGYNEQFF. The CDR3 DNA reads TGTGCCAGCAGGGGGACAGGGGGCTACAATGAGCAGTTCTTC.

Worth noting for this clone: The CDR3 end shows no conserved phenylalanine or tryptophan, and so a read error is likely. The V and J genes are TRBV5-1 and TRBJ1-2, with D perhaps TRBD1 (6 bases). Germline CDR1 reads SGHRS; CDR2 reads YFSETQ. V lost 6 bases and J lost 0, with 12 bases in between. This CDR3 has 14 amino acids. Written as DNA, the CDR3 is TGCGCCAGCACCCGGGACAAAGCTAACTATGGCTACACCCTC. This sequence encodes CASTRDKANYGYTL.

The genes are TRBV6-1 and TRBJ1-1; a weak D match, TRBD1 (6 bases). Trimming left V 3 bases short and J 0 bases short, with 14 bases between. The length of the CDR3 is 16 residues. Germline V gene sequence: CDR1 MNHNS, CDR2 SASEGT. The CDR3 loop reads CASSDWGQLMNTEAFF. In nucleotides, the CDR3 is TGTGCCAGCAGTGATTGGGGACAACTCATGAACACTGAAGCTTTCTTT.

This clone was counted once. The chain carries TRBV28 and TRBJ1-1, with a possible D match to TRBD1 (5 bases). The V and J ends lost 7 bases and 7 bases respectively, with 13 bases between them. The CDR3 runs 12 residues. Per germline, CDR1 MDHEN and CDR2 SYDVKM. Here the CDR3 DNA reads TGTGCCAGCATTGAAAGGGGTATTGAAGCTTTCTTT. This encodes CASIERGIEAFF.

This rearrangement joins TRBV7-2 to TRBJ1-3; D may be TRBD1 (6 bases). The V gene lost 5 bases and the J gene lost 1 base, with 12 bases spanning the gap. The CDR3 is 15 residues long. The germline CDR1 and CDR2 sequences are SGHTA and FQGNSA. The CDR3 is CASSQGFGSGNTIYF. CDR3 bases: TGTGCCAGCAGCCAGGGGTTTGGATCTGGAAACACCATATATTTT. Looking up the rest from reference TRBV7-2 and TRBJ1-3 gives the full variable domain: GAGVSQSPSNKVTEKGKDVELRCDPISGHTALYWYRQSLGQGLEFLIYFQGNSAPDKSGLPSDRFSAERTGGSVSTLTIQRTQQEDSAVYLCASSQGFGSGNTIYFGEGSWLTVV.

This chain links TRBV7-2 with TRBJ2-6; weak D call: TRBD2 (5 bases). Per germline, CDR1 SGHTA and CDR2 FQGNSA. The length of the CDR3 is 18 residues. Trimming took 1 base from V and 0 from J, leaving 13 bases between them. CDR3 sequence reads: CASSLGERFLSGANVLTF. In nucleotides, the CDR3 is TGTGCCAGCAGCTTAGGGGAGCGGTTCCTCTCTGGGGCCAACGTCCTGACTTTC.

The chain couples TRBV21-1 to TRBJ2-2; the DNA was not compared with TRBD2, the D call given in the table. TRBV21-1 corresponds to a pseudogene. The CDR3 length is 18 residues. The CDR3 sequence: CASSDGLAGAANTGELFF. CDR3 nucleotides: TGTGCCAGCAGCGACGGACTAGCGGGGGCCGCGAACACCGGGGAGCTGTTTTTT.

A single count supports this clone. The rearrangement links TRBV4-1 to TRBJ1-2; TRBD1 agrees at 8 bases. The CDR3 spans 13 residues. Germline-derived CDR1 and CDR2 are MGHRA and YSYEKL. Unmatched junction bases numbered 3, after V lost 6 bases and J lost 3 bases. The CDR3 bases are TGCGCCAGCAGGTCGACAGGGGACTATGGCTACACCTTC. Translated, it gives CASRSTGDYGYTF.

In DNA form, the CDR3 reads TGTGCCAGCAGTGAGGGACTAGCATTCTACGAGCAGTACTTC. Translating it yields CASSEGLAFYEQYF. The chain has TRBV6-1 and TRBJ2-7; TRBD2 matches at 9 bases. Germline V gene sequence: CDR1 MNHNS, CDR2 SASEGT. Trimming removed 3 bases from V and 3 bases from J; junction bases left unmatched: 3. This CDR3 region has 14 residues.

This clone was counted between two and nine times. The chain joins TRBV21-1 to TRBJ2-7; the D call of TRBD2 is as the table states it, not checked on the DNA. TRBV21-1 constitutes a pseudogene. The CDR3 has 18 amino acids. DNA of the CDR3: TGTGCCAGCAGCGAAGGGCTAACCCTAGCGGGTTCCCTCTACGAGCAGTACTTC. It codes for CASSEGLTLAGSLYEQYF.

The chain joins TRBV6-4 to TRBJ2-3; TRBD2 matches at 8 bases. This CDR3 contains 16 residues. V trimming: 5 bases; J trimming: 0 bases; junction bases outside the gene matches: 7. Germline CDR1 reads MRHNA; CDR2 reads SNTAGT. This CDR3 is CASSSVGGGSTDTQYF. CDR3 bases: TGTGCCAGCAGTTCGGTCGGGGGGGGAAGCACAGATACGCAGTATTTT.

The chain couples TRBV5-1 to TRBJ2-5, with 10 nucleotides matching TRBD2. The CDR3 totals 16 residues. V was pared by 2 bases and J by 1 base, with 5 bases of the junction left unmatched. Per germline, CDR1 SGHRS and CDR2 YFSETQ. The CDR3 loop is CASSFTAGGPQETQYF. The CDR3 coding sequence is TGCGCCAGCAGCTTCACAGCGGGAGGGCCCCAAGAGACCCAGTACTTC. Full variable domain (missing parts from reference TRBV5-1 and TRBJ2-5): KAGVTQTPRYLIKTRGQQVTLSCSPISGHRSVSWYQQTPGQGLQFLFEYFSETQRNKGNFPGRFSGRQFSNSRSEMNVSTLELGDSALYLCASSFTAGGPQETQYFGPGTRLLVL.

This clone was detected a few times. The chain combines TRBV6-4 with TRBJ2-3, with 10 bases matching TRBD2. J was trimmed by 6 bases and V by 0 bases; bases with no gene match: 6. The CDR3 is made up of 16 amino acids. Germline CDR1 is MRHNA and CDR2 is SNTAGT. The CDR3 spells CASSDSSGGVSDTQYF. The CDR3 region has the DNA TGTGCCAGCAGTGACTCCAGCGGGGGGGTCAGCGATACGCAGTATTTT.

This clone showed up just a few times. The chain couples TRBV7-8 to TRBJ2-7, with 7 bases aligning to TRBD2. The germline V gene has CDR1 SGHVS and CDR2 FQNEAQ. The V gene end was trimmed by 0 bases and the J gene end by 2 bases; junction bases not matched to a gene: 7. This CDR3 is 16 amino acids long. The chain's CDR3 is CASSLAVASGTYEQYF. DNA of the CDR3: TGTGCCAGCAGCTTAGCCGTGGCCAGCGGGACCTACGAGCAGTACTTC. Together with reference TRBV7-8 and TRBJ2-7, the CDR3 gives the full variable domain: GAGVSQSPRYKVAKRGQDVALRCDPISGHVSLFWYQQALGQGPEFLTYFQNEAQLDKSGLPSDRFFAERPEGSVSTLKIQRTQQEDSAVYLCASSLAVASGTYEQYFGPGTRLTVT.

V usage is TRBV19 and J usage is TRBJ1-3; 8 bases line up with TRBD1. The CDR3 loop spans 18 amino acids. J was trimmed by 1 base and V by 5 bases; bases with no gene match: 13. Germline CDR1 reads LNHDA; CDR2 reads SQIVND (reference sequence). CDR3 bases: TGTGCCAGTAGTCCCGGGACAGGACGGTCGCTATCTGGAAACACCATATATTTT. This translates into CASSPGTGRSLSGNTIYF.

J is TRBJ2-5 and V is TRBV9; D is unresolved. Germline V gene data show CDR1 as SGDLS and CDR2 as YYNGEE. V lost 4 bases and J lost 5, with 12 bases in between. The CDR3 loop spans 13 amino acids. In nucleotides, the CDR3 is TGTGCCAGCAGCCCATCGCGTTCTGAGACCCAGTACTTC. Translating it yields CASSPSRSETQYF.

The V and J genes are TRBV30 and TRBJ2-5; TRBD2 aligns across 8 bases. The V and J ends lost 3 bases and 4 bases, in that order; junction bases with no gene match: 4. The CDR3 spans 13 residues. Looked up from germline, CDR1 is GTSNPN and CDR2 is SVGIG (reference sequence). CDR3 region: CAWRFLAGETQYF. CDR3 sequence (DNA): TGTGCCTGGAGGTTCCTAGCGGGAGAGACCCAGTACTTC.

The chain uses TRBV18 and TRBJ1-2, with 7 bases fitting TRBD1. There are 15 residues in the CDR3. Losses at the gene ends were 4 bases for V and 4 bases for J; bases not matched to a gene: 9. In germline, CDR1 is KGHSH, CDR2 LQKENI. CDR3 DNA: TGTGCCAGCTCACAACGTACAGGGGTCGGCTATGGCTACACCTTC. It is translated as CASSQRTGVGYGYTF.

The J gene is TRBJ2-7, the V gene TRBV18, with D maybe TRBD1 (5 bases). V lost 3 bases and J 4 bases, leaving 13 bases between the germline ends. CDR3 length equals 14 residues. Germline V lookup: CDR1 KGHSH, CDR2 LQKENI. CDR3 sequence: CASSPPGRKYEQYF. The DNA of the CDR3 is TGTGCCAGCTCACCTCCAGGGCGTAAGTACGAGCAGTACTTC.

The CDR3 DNA reads TGTGCCAGCAGTCCCCCGGGACAGACTGGGTTCTTC. Translation gives CASSPPGQTGFF. The V gene is TRBV27, the J gene TRBJ2-1, with 7 bases that match TRBD1. Germline V lookup: CDR1 MNHEY, CDR2 SMNVEV (reference sequence). The length of the CDR3 is 12 residues. Germline trimming cut 5 bases from V and 15 bases from J; bases unmatched to any gene: 10.

This chain connects TRBV5-1 to TRBJ2-2; D may be TRBD1 (5 bases). V was clipped by 2 bases and J by 3 bases, with 11 bases between them. From germline, CDR1 is SGHRS and CDR2 YFSETQ. The CDR3 has 15 amino acids. The CDR3 loop is CASSFQGSHTGELFF. CDR3 bases: TGCGCCAGCAGCTTCCAGGGATCCCACACCGGGGAGCTGTTTTTT.

The chain uses TRBV9 and TRBJ2-5; 9 bases fit TRBD2. CDR3 length equals 16 residues. V lost 9 bases and J lost 5; bases outside the gene matches: 17. The germline CDR1 and CDR2 sequences are SGDLS and YYNGEE. The CDR3 is CANYLAGTTYGETQYF. The CDR3 bases are TGTGCCAACTACCTAGCGGGGACCACTTACGGGGAGACCCAGTACTTC.

The gene calls are TRBV7-9 and TRBJ2-7; 8 bases map to TRBD1. The CDR3 is 18 residues long. V trimming: 1 base; J trimming: 3 bases; junction bases outside the gene matches: 14. The V gene's germline CDR1 is SEHNR and CDR2 FQNEAQ (reference sequence). CDR3 loop: CASSLVGRGQGRDYEQYF. The CDR3 DNA sequence: TGTGCCAGCAGCTTAGTAGGGAGAGGACAGGGCCGTGACTACGAGCAGTACTTC.

V and J are TRBV5-1 and TRBJ2-3; the match to TRBD2 covers 8 bases. CDR1 is SGHRS and CDR2 is YFSETQ in the germline V gene. This CDR3 is built from 15 residues. After removal of 1 base from V and 1 base from J, the junction contained 2 bases not matched to a gene. CDR3 nucleotides: TGCGCCAGCAGCTTGTCGCGGGGGGGCACAGATACGCAGTATTTT. This gives the protein CASSLSRGGTDTQYF.

This clone was recorded only once. The chain is built from TRBV9 and TRBJ2-7; no firm D call. The V end lost 0 bases, the J end lost 3 bases, and 7 bases lay between the germline ends. This CDR3 has 13 residues. Germline V gives CDR1 SGDLS, CDR2 YYNGEE. The chain's CDR3 is CASSVANGYEQYF. The CDR3 DNA sequence: TGTGCCAGCAGCGTAGCTAATGGCTACGAGCAGTACTTC.

The V gene is TRBV29-1, the J gene TRBJ2-3; 16 bases line up with TRBD2. The germline gives CDR1 SQVTM, CDR2 ANQGSEA. With 7 bases clipped from V and 0 bases from J, the junction kept 1 base outside the gene matches. The CDR3 is 15 residues long. Written as DNA, the CDR3 is TGCAGCGCGGGACTAGCGGGGGGGAGCACAGATACGCAGTATTTT. This gives the protein CSAGLAGGSTDTQYF.